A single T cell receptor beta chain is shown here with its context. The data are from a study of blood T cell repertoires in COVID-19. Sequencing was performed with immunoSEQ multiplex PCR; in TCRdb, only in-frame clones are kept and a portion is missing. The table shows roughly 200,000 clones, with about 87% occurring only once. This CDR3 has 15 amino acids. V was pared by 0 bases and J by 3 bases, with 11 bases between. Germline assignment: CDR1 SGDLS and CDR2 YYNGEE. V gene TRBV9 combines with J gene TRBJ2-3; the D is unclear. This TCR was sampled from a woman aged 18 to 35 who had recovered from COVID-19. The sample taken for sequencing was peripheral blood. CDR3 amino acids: CASSVDILGTDTQYF. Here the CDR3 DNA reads TGTGCCAGCAGCGTAGACATCCTAGGTACAGATACGCAGTATTTT.